This entry concerns a single T cell receptor beta chain. The CDR3 sequence is 17 residues long. Germline CDR1 reads SGHNT; CDR2 reads YYREEE (reference sequence). Trimming took 0 bases from V and 1 from J; bases not matched to a gene: 7. The data are from a study of T cell responses to AZD1222 COVID-19 vaccine. Profiled with immunoSEQ multiplex PCR; TCRdb holds only in-frame clones, not every one. Of 150,000 or so clones listed, approximately 90% are singletons. The rearrangement links TRBV5-4 to TRBJ2-7; TRBD2 aligns across 10 bases. The sequence derives from an adult in good health. Sequencing used peripheral blood, obtained on day 0 of MenACWY control vaccination. The CDR3 spells CASSLGLGLAESYEQYF. The CDR3 nucleotides are TGTGCCAGCAGCTTGGGGTTAGGACTAGCGGAGTCCTACGAGCAGTACTTC.